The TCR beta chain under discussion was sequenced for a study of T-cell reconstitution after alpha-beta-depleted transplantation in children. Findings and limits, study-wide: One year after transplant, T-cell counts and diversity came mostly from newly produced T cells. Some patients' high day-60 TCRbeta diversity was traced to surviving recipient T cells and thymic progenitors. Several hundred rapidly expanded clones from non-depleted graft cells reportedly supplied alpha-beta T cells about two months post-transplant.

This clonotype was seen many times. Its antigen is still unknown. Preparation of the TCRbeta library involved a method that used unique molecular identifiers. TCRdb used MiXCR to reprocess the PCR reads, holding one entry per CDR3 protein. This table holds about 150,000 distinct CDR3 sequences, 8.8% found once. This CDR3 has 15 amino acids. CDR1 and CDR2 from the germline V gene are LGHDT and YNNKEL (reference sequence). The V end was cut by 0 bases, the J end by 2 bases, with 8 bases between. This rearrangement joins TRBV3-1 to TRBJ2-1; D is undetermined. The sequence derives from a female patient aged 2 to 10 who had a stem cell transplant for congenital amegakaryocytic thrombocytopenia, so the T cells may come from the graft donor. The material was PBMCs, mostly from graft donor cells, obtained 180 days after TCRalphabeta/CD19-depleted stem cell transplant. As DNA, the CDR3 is TGTGCCAGCAGCCAAGAGAAGGGCGCCTACAATGAGCAGTTCTTC. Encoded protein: CASSQEKGAYNEQFF.